A selection of T cell receptor beta chains follows, all from one sample in a study of shared clonotypes between healthy human individuals. Sequencing used immunoSEQ multiplex PCR; TCRdb keeps in-frame clones, though not all of them. The data show around 980,000 clones, around three quarters seen once. Sequencing input: memory CD4+ T cells from PBMCs. These receptors all come from a man between 18 and 29 years old in good health. Some clones in this sample may be carry-over from other donors' samples. The CDR3 runs from the conserved cysteine through the conserved F or W. A D gene is named only where the DNA matches it firmly. Clone size, where shown, is once, few, many, or a class for clones that have expanded.

once	TRBD2	TRBV5-5	TRBJ2-7	CASSLSSGSYEQYF	TGTGCCAGCAGCTTGTCTAGCGGGAGTTACGAGCAGTACTTC
NA	TRBD1	TRBV28	TRBJ2-7	CASTPRSRTGVEQYF	TGTGCCAGCACACCCCGGAGCCGGACAGGGGTGGAGCAGTACTTC
NA	TRBD1	TRBV18	TRBJ1-5	CASSPLGQGSNQPQHF	TGTGCCAGCTCACCTCTGGGACAGGGTAGCAATCAGCCCCAGCATTTT
NA	TRBD1	TRBV28	TRBJ2-7	CASSFVGDRQYEQYF	TGTGCCAGCAGTTTTGTCGGGGACAGGCAATACGAGCAGTACTTC
NA	NA	TRBV4-2	TRBJ1-1	CASSQDHGQVNTEAFF	TGTGCCAGCAGCCAAGATCATGGTCAGGTAAACACTGAAGCTTTCTTT
NA	NA	TRBV28	TRBJ1-2	CASSLSREDGYTF	TGTGCCAGCAGTTTAAGTCGTGAGGATGGCTACACCTTC
NA	TRBD1	TRBV2	TRBJ2-1	CASGRQGSSYNEQFF	TGTGCCAGCGGCAGACAGGGGAGCTCCTACAATGAGCAGTTCTTC
NA	NA	TRBV19	TRBJ2-2	CASSEPGLIPGELFF	TGTGCCAGTAGCGAGCCCGGTTTGATTCCCGGGGAGCTGTTTTTT
NA	TRBD2	TRBV7-7	TRBJ2-5	CASSLGLAGGSETQYF	TGTGCCAGCAGCTTAGGACTAGCGGGAGGGTCAGAGACCCAGTACTTC
many	TRBD1	TRBV27	TRBJ2-7	CASSSGQGRSYEQYF	TGTGCCAGCAGCTCCGGACAGGGGCGTTCCTACGAGCAGTACTTC
NA	NA	TRBV5-1	TRBJ2-6	CASSLRGARESGANVLTF	TGCGCCAGCAGCTTGAGGGGGGCGAGAGAATCTGGGGCCAACGTCCTGACTTTC
NA	NA	TRBV7-3	TRBJ2-2	CASSLTRWTGELFF	TGTGCCAGCAGCTTAACCCGATGGACCGGGGAGCTGTTTTTT
once	TRBD1	TRBV4-1	TRBJ2-3	CASSSYRGEGTDTQYF	TGCGCCAGCAGCTCCTACAGGGGGGAGGGCACAGATACGCAGTATTTT
NA	TRBD1	TRBV7-8	TRBJ2-2	CASSLGDRVPSVMFF	TGTGCCAGCAGCTTAGGGGACAGGGTTCCGTCAGTGATGTTTTTT
NA	NA	TRBV6-1	TRBJ1-2	CASSSPGASYGYTF	TGTGCCAGCAGTTCCCCCGGGGCTTCTTATGGCTACACCTTC
NA	NA	TRBV7-9	TRBJ1-1	CARQEINTEAFF	TGTGCCAGACAGGAGATAAACACTGAAGCTTTCTTT
once	NA	TRBV7-3	TRBJ2-6	CASSSSGGANVLTF	TGTGCCAGCAGCTCGTCCGGCGGGGCCAACGTCCTGACTTTC
NA	TRBD2	TRBV6-6	TRBJ2-7	CASRSDRLALGEQYF	TGTGCCAGCAGATCTGACCGACTAGCGCTGGGCGAGCAGTACTTC
NA	NA	TRBV2	TRBJ2-2	CASTMNTGELFF	TGTGCCAGCACCATGAACACCGGGGAGCTGTTTTTT
NA	TRBD2	TRBV2	TRBJ2-3	CASTRRRLAGTDTQYF	TGTGCCAGCACCCGACGGAGACTAGCGGGCACAGATACGCAGTATTTT
NA	NA	TRBV11-2	TRBJ2-4	CASSLTPRGTPLAKNIQYF	TGTGCCAGCAGCTTAACTCCCAGGGGGACTCCTCTAGCCAAAAACATTCAGTACTTC
few	NA	TRBV10-3	TRBJ1-1	CAISSNTEAFF	TGTGCCATCAGCTCCAACACTGAAGCTTTCTTT
NA	NA	TRBV28	TRBJ1-2	CASRRVNYGYTF	TGTGCCAGCAGAAGGGTTAACTATGGCTACACCTTC
few	NA	TRBV6-1	TRBJ1-3	CASSPRAGLDTIYF	TGTGCCAGCAGTCCCCGGGCAGGGTTAGACACCATATATTTT
once	NA	TRBV2	TRBJ2-5	CASSEAFFQTQYF	TGTGCCAGCAGTGAAGCGTTTTTTCAGACCCAGTACTTC
NA	NA	TRBV4-2	TRBJ2-2	CASSQSPLRNTGELFF	TGTGCCAGCAGCCAGAGCCCCCTTCGGAACACCGGGGAGCTGTTTTTT
once	TRBD1	TRBV10-3	TRBJ2-7	CAISESGQGANEQYF	TGTGCCATCAGTGAGTCTGGACAGGGAGCTAACGAGCAGTACTTC
NA	NA	TRBV11-2	TRBJ1-5	CASSLDRRLYSNQPQHF	TGTGCCAGCAGCTTAGACAGGCGCCTCTATAGCAATCAGCCCCAGCATTTT
NA	TRBD1	TRBV6-6	TRBJ1-3	CASISGGTGNTIYF	TGTGCCAGCATTTCAGGGGGGACTGGAAACACCATATATTTT
once	TRBD2	TRBV5-1	TRBJ2-3	CASSLFSSGRFADTQYF	TGCGCCAGCAGCTTGTTTTCTAGCGGGAGGTTTGCAGATACGCAGTATTTT
NA	NA	TRBV5-5	TRBJ2-7	CASIPGQKIYEQYF	TGTGCCAGCATCCCGGGGCAGAAGATCTACGAGCAGTACTTC
NA	TRBD1	TRBV28	TRBJ1-4	CASSFRQGNEKLFF	TGTGCCAGCAGTTTCCGACAGGGGAACGAAAAACTGTTTTTT
NA	TRBD2	TRBV5-1	TRBJ2-5	CASSWERTSGTYQETQYF	TGCGCCAGCAGCTGGGAGAGGACTAGCGGGACCTACCAAGAGACCCAGTACTTC
NA	TRBD2	TRBV30	TRBJ2-3	CAWSTGLAGTDTQYF	TGTGCCTGGAGTACGGGACTAGCGGGCACAGATACGCAGTATTTT
NA	NA	TRBV19	TRBJ2-3	CASTFGSTDTQYF	TGTGCCAGTACCTTCGGTAGCACAGATACGCAGTATTTT
NA	TRBD1	TRBV6-5	TRBJ1-6	CASSYDRQGNSPLHF	TGTGCCAGCAGTTACGATAGACAGGGAAATTCACCCCTCCACTTT
few	NA	TRBV28	TRBJ1-1	CASKAPWNTEAFF	TGTGCCAGCAAGGCCCCGTGGAACACTGAAGCTTTCTTT
NA	NA	TRBV5-1	TRBJ2-7	CASSFVRGRHLSYEQYF	TGCGCCAGCAGCTTCGTTCGGGGGAGGCACCTCTCCTACGAGCAGTACTTC
few	NA	TRBV18	TRBJ1-3	CASSPAGPTHSGNTIYF	TGTGCCAGCTCACCTGCGGGCCCCACTCACTCTGGAAACACCATATATTTT
NA	NA	TRBV5-6	TRBJ2-1	CASSGGRGHEQFF	TGTGCCAGCAGCGGCGGCAGGGGCCATGAGCAGTTCTTC
many	NA	TRBV9	TRBJ1-5	CASSLDSGQPQHF	TGTGCCAGCAGCCTGGACAGCGGTCAGCCCCAGCATTTT
NA	NA	TRBV29-1	TRBJ2-3	CSVIRALADTQYF	TGCAGCGTTATAAGGGCCCTCGCAGATACGCAGTATTTT
NA	TRBD1	TRBV11-1	TRBJ2-7	CASSDRDRSLEQYF	TGTGCCAGCAGCGACCGGGACAGATCCCTCGAGCAGTACTTC
NA	TRBD2	TRBV4-3	TRBJ2-5	CASSQGRLAGGRETQYF	TGCGCCAGCAGCCAAGGGCGGTTGGCGGGAGGAAGGGAGACCCAGTACTTC
NA	TRBD1	TRBV28	TRBJ2-2	CASSLGGQGNTGELFF	TGTGCCAGCAGTTTAGGTGGACAGGGAAACACCGGGGAGCTGTTTTTT
NA	NA	TRBV5-4	TRBJ2-5	CASSLRGVQETQYF	TGTGCCAGCAGCTTGAGAGGAGTACAAGAGACCCAGTACTTC
NA	TRBD2	TRBV7-2	TRBJ2-3	CASSPPSGRAGDTQYF	TGTGCCAGCAGCCCTCCGAGCGGGAGGGCCGGAGATACGCAGTATTTT
NA	NA	TRBV9	TRBJ2-7	CASSVEHSYEQYF	TGTGCCAGCAGCGTCGAACACTCCTACGAGCAGTACTTC
NA	NA	TRBV28	TRBJ1-2	CASSTLWARAYTF	TGTGCCAGCAGCACCTTGTGGGCAAGGGCCTACACCTTC
NA	TRBD1	TRBV5-1	TRBJ1-1	CASSLQGAGTEAFF	TGCGCCAGCAGCCTACAGGGGGCAGGCACTGAAGCTTTCTTT
few	NA	TRBV5-1	TRBJ2-5	CASSLERQETQYF	TGCGCCAGCAGCTTGGAAAGGCAAGAGACCCAGTACTTC
NA	TRBD1	TRBV7-9	TRBJ1-1	CASSSTSRQGNRAFF	TGTGCCAGCAGCTCCACATCTCGACAGGGTAATCGGGCTTTCTTT